Shown below are 18 T cell receptor beta chains from a single sample sequenced in a study of CD8 T cells in Susac syndrome. RNA, at roughly 0.45 to 1 ug, was reverse transcribed with random hexamers. TCRdb reprocessed the immunoSEQ multiplex PCR reads with MiXCR, giving one entry per CDR3 protein. The sample carries about 300,000 distinct CDR3 sequences, roughly 90% recorded once. Sequenced input: CD8+ T cells from PBMCs. These receptors came from a human donor with multiple sclerosis.

The chain is built from TRBV6-1 and TRBJ2-5, with 8 bases lining up with TRBD1. From germline, CDR1 is MNHNS and CDR2 SASEGT. V trimming: 4 bases; J trimming: 7 bases; junction bases outside the gene matches: 14. This CDR3 region has 16 residues. The CDR3, as DNA: TGTGCCAGCAGTGCTAAACAGGGGGAGTGGTGGGGGACCCAGTACTTC. It is translated as CASSAKQGEWWGTQYF.

The rearrangement joins TRBV20-1 to TRBJ2-7; a possible D gene is TRBD1 (5 bases). V lost 3 bases and J lost 3, with 12 bases in between. The germline CDR1 and CDR2 sequences are DFQATT and SNEGSKA (reference sequence). The CDR3 runs 13 residues. The CDR3 region is CSASETALYEQYF. In nucleotides, the CDR3 is TGCAGTGCTAGTGAGACAGCCCTCTACGAGCAGTACTTC.

The chain joins TRBV25-1 to TRBJ2-5, with TRBD2 matching 14 bases. Trimming removed 4 bases from V and 5 bases from J; junction bases left unmatched: 6. The CDR3 has 16 residues. Germline CDR1 MGHDK, CDR2 SYGVNS. The CDR3 DNA is TGTGCCAGCAGTGTGGGGACTAGCGGGGGCGGGGAGACCCAGTACTTC. This translates into CASSVGTSGGGETQYF. Supplemented by reference TRBV25-1 and TRBJ2-5, the full variable domain reads EADIYQTPRYLVIGTGKKITLECSQTMGHDKMYWYQQDPGMELHLIHYSYGVNSTEKGDLSSESTVSRIRTEHFPLTLESARPSHTSQYLCASSVGTSGGGETQYFGPGTRLLVL.

The rearrangement joins TRBV2 to TRBJ2-1, with 7 bases identical to TRBD1. Germline V lookup: CDR1 SNHLY, CDR2 FYNNEI. The V gene end was trimmed by 6 bases and the J gene end by 1 base; junction bases not matched to a gene: 6. CDR3 size: 15 residues. CDR3 residues: CASSAGDSSYNEQFF. The DNA for the CDR3 is TGTGCCAGCAGCGCTGGGGACAGTTCCTACAATGAGCAGTTCTTC. Filled out from reference TRBV2 and TRBJ2-1, the complete variable domain reads EPEVTQTPSHQVTQMGQEVILRCVPISNHLYFYWYRQILGQKVEFLVSFYNNEISEKSEIFDDQFSVERPDGSNFTLKIRSTKLEDSAMYFCASSAGDSSYNEQFFGPGTRLTVL.

The V call is TRBV7-9, the J call TRBJ2-5, with 8 bases matching TRBD1. J gave up 1 base and V 4 bases, and 5 bases lay outside the gene matches. Germline loops: CDR1 SEHNR, CDR2 FQNEAQ (reference sequence). The CDR3 is made up of 15 amino acids. CDR3 DNA sequence: TGTGCCAGCAGCTCAGGGACAGGACTCCAAGAGACCCAGTACTTC. Its protein is CASSSGTGLQETQYF.

The chain couples TRBV5-1 to TRBJ1-6; possible D gene TRBD1, 5 bases. Germline CDR1 reads SGHRS; CDR2 reads YFSETQ. The CDR3 extends over 16 amino acids. Trimming shortened V by 7 bases and J by 8 bases, and 22 bases separated the two germline ends. The CDR3 reads CASRPSGELQDSPLHF. In nucleotides, the CDR3 is TGCGCCAGCCGCCCTTCGGGGGAACTTCAGGATTCACCCCTCCACTTT.

The chain recombines TRBV3-1 with TRBJ2-7, with D maybe TRBD1 (5 bases). The CDR3 consists of 13 residues. Germline V gene data show CDR1 as LGHDT and CDR2 as YNNKEL (reference sequence). The germline V and J ends were trimmed by 8 bases and 0 bases, with 11 bases remaining between them. The CDR3 reads CASGADNSYEQYF. CDR3 DNA sequence: TGTGCCAGCGGCGCGGACAACTCCTACGAGCAGTACTTC.

The chain carries TRBV2 and TRBJ2-1; 12 bases line up with TRBD2. Trimming cost V 7 bases and J 7 bases; bases outside gene matches: 2. Germline assignment: CDR1 SNHLY and CDR2 FYNNEI. The CDR3 loop spans 13 amino acids. CDR3 amino acids: CASIGLAGNEQFF. DNA for the CDR3: TGTGCCAGCATCGGACTAGCGGGAAATGAGCAGTTCTTC.

The chain links TRBV19 to TRBJ2-2; D unclear. This CDR3 comprises 13 residues. CDR1 is LNHDA and CDR2 is SQIVND in the germline V gene (reference sequence). V lost 9 bases, J lost 3 bases, and 11 bases lay in between. The CDR3 sequence is CASELGDTGELFF. The CDR3 DNA reads as TGTGCCAGCGAGCTGGGTGACACCGGGGAGCTGTTTTTT. Using reference TRBV19 and TRBJ2-2 for the parts outside the CDR3, the full variable domain is DGGITQSPKYLFRKEGQNVTLSCEQNLNHDAMYWYRQDPGQGLRLIYYSQIVNDFQKGDIAEGYSVSREKKESFPLTVTSAQKNPTAFYLCASELGDTGELFFGEGSRLTVL.

The chain links TRBV27 to TRBJ2-3; 7 bases are a match to TRBD2. J lost 5 bases, V lost 7 bases, and 15 bases had no gene match. The CDR3 spans 16 residues. Germline CDR1 is MNHEY and CDR2 is SMNVEV (reference sequence). CDR3 sequence: CASNTREGGKGDTQYF. CDR3 in DNA: TGTGCCAGCAACACTAGGGAGGGTGGGAAGGGAGATACGCAGTATTTT.

The chain employs TRBV4-3 and TRBJ2-2, with 11 bases aligning to TRBD2. CDR1 and CDR2 from the germline V gene are LGHNA and YSLEER. CDR3 size: 17 residues. Unmatched junction bases numbered 10, after V lost 4 bases and J lost 6 bases. Here the CDR3 reads CASSPRLAGLTPGELFF. The DNA for the CDR3 is TGCGCCAGCAGCCCCCGACTAGCGGGACTAACCCCCGGGGAGCTGTTTTTT.

V and J are TRBV5-1 and TRBJ2-4; 10 bases are a match to TRBD1. The germline CDR1 and CDR2 sequences are SGHRS and YFSETQ. J lost 1 base, V lost 4 bases, and 11 bases had no gene match. The CDR3 loop spans 18 amino acids. CDR3 loop: CASSPGTGALQAKNIQYF. CDR3 bases: TGCGCCAGCAGCCCGGGGACAGGGGCCCTCCAGGCCAAAAACATTCAGTACTTC.

This clonotype was observed a few times. The chain employs TRBV7-2 and TRBJ2-7, with TRBD1 as a possible D gene (5 bases). Trimming pared 3 bases from V and 12 bases from J, leaving 15 bases between. Germline V gene data show CDR1 as SGHTA and CDR2 as FQGNSA. The CDR3 loop spans 12 amino acids. CDR3 loop: CASSFLTEDLYF. The CDR3 region has the DNA TGTGCCAGCAGCTTTCTGACAGAAGACTTGTACTTC.

This chain links TRBV6-2 or TRBV6-3 with TRBJ1-1; a weak D match, TRBD1 (5 bases). CDR3 length: 15 amino acids. CDR1 and CDR2 from the germline V gene are MNHEY and SVGEGT. V was trimmed by 0 bases and J by 0 bases, leaving 8 bases between them. The CDR3 coding sequence is TGTGCCAGCAGTTACTCCAGGGACCTGAACACTGAAGCTTTCTTT. This gives the protein CASSYSRDLNTEAFF.

This clonotype appeared a single time. The chain recombines TRBV7-9 with TRBJ1-2; the D is unclear. V was cut by 1 base and J by 6 bases, with 9 bases left in between. The CDR3 contains 13 residues. CDR1 and CDR2 (germline): SEHNR, FQNEAQ (reference sequence). The CDR3 is CASSLVSENGYTF. The CDR3 bases are TGTGCCAGCAGCTTAGTGTCCGAGAATGGCTACACCTTC.

The gene calls are TRBV27 and TRBJ1-1, with 11 nucleotides matching TRBD1. CDR1 and CDR2 (germline): MNHEY, SMNVEV (reference sequence). V shed 5 bases and J 4 bases; nucleotides not matched to a gene: 0. The length of the CDR3 is 13 residues. CDR3 residues: CASSGTGGTEAFF. CDR3 sequence (DNA): TGTGCCAGCAGTGGGACAGGGGGCACTGAAGCTTTCTTT.

The V call is TRBV4-3, the J call TRBJ2-1; possible D gene TRBD1, 6 bases. Germline V lookup: CDR1 LGHNA, CDR2 YSLEER. There are 15 residues in the CDR3. Trimming took 2 bases from V and 6 from J, leaving 14 bases between them. The CDR3: CASSQLQGWGNEQFF. DNA for the CDR3: TGCGCCAGCAGCCAACTGCAGGGGTGGGGCAATGAGCAGTTCTTC.

There are a few counts of this clonotype. The chain recombines TRBV28 with TRBJ2-7; 11 nucleotides agree with TRBD1. Germline CDR1 MDHEN, CDR2 SYDVKM. This CDR3 spans 15 amino acids. V shed 2 bases and J 1 base; nucleotides not matched to a gene: 1. In DNA, the CDR3 is TGTGCCAGCAGTTTAAGGGACAGGGGGTCCTACGAGCAGTACTTC. Encoded protein: CASSLRDRGSYEQYF.